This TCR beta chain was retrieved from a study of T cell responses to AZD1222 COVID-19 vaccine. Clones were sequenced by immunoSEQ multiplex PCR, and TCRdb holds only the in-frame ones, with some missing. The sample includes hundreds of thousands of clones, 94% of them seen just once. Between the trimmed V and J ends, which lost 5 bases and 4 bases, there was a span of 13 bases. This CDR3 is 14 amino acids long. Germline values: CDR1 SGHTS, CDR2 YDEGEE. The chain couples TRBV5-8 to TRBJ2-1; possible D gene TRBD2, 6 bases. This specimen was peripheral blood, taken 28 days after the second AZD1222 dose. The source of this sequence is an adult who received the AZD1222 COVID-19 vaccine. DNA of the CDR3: TGTGCCAGCAGTTGGGACTCTCGATACAATGAGCAGTTCTTC. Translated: CASSWDSRYNEQFF.